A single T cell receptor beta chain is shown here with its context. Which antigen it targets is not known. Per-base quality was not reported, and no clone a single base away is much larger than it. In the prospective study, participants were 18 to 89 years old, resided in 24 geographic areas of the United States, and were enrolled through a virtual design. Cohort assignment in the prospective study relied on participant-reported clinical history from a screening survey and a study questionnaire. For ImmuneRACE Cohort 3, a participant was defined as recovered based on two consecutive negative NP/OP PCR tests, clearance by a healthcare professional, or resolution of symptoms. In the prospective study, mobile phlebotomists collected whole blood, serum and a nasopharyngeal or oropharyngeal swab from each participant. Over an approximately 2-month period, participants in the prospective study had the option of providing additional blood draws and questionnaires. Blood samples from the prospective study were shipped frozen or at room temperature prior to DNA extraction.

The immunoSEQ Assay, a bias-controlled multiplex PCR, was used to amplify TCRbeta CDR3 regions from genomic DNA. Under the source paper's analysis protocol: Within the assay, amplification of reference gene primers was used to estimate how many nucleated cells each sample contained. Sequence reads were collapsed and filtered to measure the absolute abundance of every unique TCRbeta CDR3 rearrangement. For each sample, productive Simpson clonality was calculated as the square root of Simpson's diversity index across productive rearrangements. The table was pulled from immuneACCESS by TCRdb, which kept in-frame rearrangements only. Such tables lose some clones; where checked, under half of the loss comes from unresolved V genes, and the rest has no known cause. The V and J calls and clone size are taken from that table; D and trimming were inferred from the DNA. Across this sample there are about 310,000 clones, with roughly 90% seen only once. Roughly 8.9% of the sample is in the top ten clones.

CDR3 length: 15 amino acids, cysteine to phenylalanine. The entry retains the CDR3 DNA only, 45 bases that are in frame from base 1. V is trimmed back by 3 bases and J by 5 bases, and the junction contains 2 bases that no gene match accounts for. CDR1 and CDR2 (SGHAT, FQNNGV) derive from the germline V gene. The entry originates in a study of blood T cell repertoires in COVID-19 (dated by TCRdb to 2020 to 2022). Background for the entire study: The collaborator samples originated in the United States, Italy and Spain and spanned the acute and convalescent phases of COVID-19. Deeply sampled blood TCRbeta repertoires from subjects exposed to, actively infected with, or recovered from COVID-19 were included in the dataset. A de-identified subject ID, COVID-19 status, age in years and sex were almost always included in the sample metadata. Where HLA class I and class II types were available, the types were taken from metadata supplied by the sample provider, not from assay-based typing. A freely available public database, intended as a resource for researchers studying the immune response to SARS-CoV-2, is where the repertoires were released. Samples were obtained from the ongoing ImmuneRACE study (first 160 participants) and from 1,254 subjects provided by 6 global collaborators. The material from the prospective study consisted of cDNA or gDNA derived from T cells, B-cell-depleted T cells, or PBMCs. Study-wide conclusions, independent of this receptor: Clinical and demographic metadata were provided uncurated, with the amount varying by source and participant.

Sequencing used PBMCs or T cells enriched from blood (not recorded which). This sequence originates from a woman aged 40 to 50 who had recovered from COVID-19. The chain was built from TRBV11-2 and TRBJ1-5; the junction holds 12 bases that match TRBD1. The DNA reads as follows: TGTGCCAGCAGCTTGGGACAGGGGGCTCATCAGCCCCAGCATTTT. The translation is CASSLGQGAHQPQHF.